The 7 T cell receptor beta chains below all came from one sample that was sequenced in a study of blood T cell repertoires in COVID-19. Generated by immunoSEQ multiplex PCR, the TCRdb table keeps only in-frame clones and is missing some. The sample lists about 69,000 clones, roughly 80% occurring once. Sequencing was carried out using peripheral blood. The receptor source for this set is a middle-aged man with COVID-19, enrolled during active disease.

The chain recombines TRBV7-2 with TRBJ2-2; D uncertain. Germline-derived CDR1 and CDR2 are SGHTA and FQGNSA. Trimming took 4 bases from V and 0 from J, leaving 21 bases between them. The CDR3 totals 19 residues. CDR3 nucleotide sequence: TGTGCCAGCAGCTACCGGTCTAGTTCCTTTTCGACGAACACCGGGGAGCTGTTTTTT. Its translation is CASSYRSSSFSTNTGELFF.

This clone was counted once. The rearrangement uses TRBV30 and TRBJ1-2; TRBD1 might be the D (5 bases). The CDR3 loop spans 10 amino acids. The V and J ends lost 3 bases and 14 bases respectively, with 13 bases between them. Germline lookup yields CDR1 GTSNPN and CDR2 SVGIG (reference sequence). CDR3 nucleotide sequence: TGTGCCTGGAGCCGGACGGACATGACCTTC. Translated: CAWSRTDMTF.

The chain has TRBV6-1 and TRBJ1-4, with TRBD1 as a possible D gene (5 bases). CDR1 and CDR2 from the germline V gene are MNHNS and SASEGT. The CDR3 extends over 15 amino acids. V shed 3 bases and J shed 3 bases, with 11 bases lying between them. The CDR3 DNA follows: TGTGCCAGCAGTGACGACAGATCGGCTAATGAAAAACTGTTTTTT. Its translation is CASSDDRSANEKLFF.

This chain joins TRBV11-2 and TRBJ2-7, with D perhaps matching TRBD1 (7 bases). This CDR3 is built from 13 residues. Germline V lookup: CDR1 SGHAT, CDR2 FQNNGV. The V and J ends lost 4 bases and 7 bases respectively, with 14 bases between them. CDR3: CASSSQGTGEQYF. Here the CDR3 DNA reads TGTGCCAGCAGCTCACAGGGGACTGGGGAGCAGTACTTC.

V and J are TRBV19 and TRBJ2-2, with 8 bases lining up with TRBD2. Unmatched junction bases numbered 3, after V lost 9 bases and J lost 0 bases. Germline V gene sequence: CDR1 LNHDA, CDR2 SQIVND (reference sequence). The length of the CDR3 is 14 residues. In DNA, the CDR3 is TGTGCCAGCCGGCGGGGGGCGAACACCGGGGAGCTGTTTTTT. It yields the protein CASRRGANTGELFF.

The CDR3 here is CASSLTGRNSPLHF. The CDR3 bases are TGTGCCAGCAGCCTGACAGGGCGTAATTCACCCCTCCACTTT. This chain joins TRBV5-5 and TRBJ1-6; 7 bases fit TRBD1. The CDR3 covers 14 residues. Germline V lookup: CDR1 SGHKS, CDR2 YYEKEE (reference sequence). The trim removed 4 bases at V and 6 bases at J, leaving 4 bases unmatched. Drawing the rest from reference TRBV5-5 and TRBJ1-6, the complete variable domain is DAGVTQSPTHLIKTRGQQVTLRCSPISGHKSVSWYQQVLGQGPQFIFQYYEKEERGRGNFPDRFSARQFPNYSSELNVNALLLGDSALYLCASSLTGRNSPLHFGNGTRLTVT.

The chain links TRBV21-1 to TRBJ1-5; TRBD1, the D gene given by the table, was not confirmed from the DNA. TRBV21-1 is reported as a pseudogene. This CDR3 has 20 amino acids. The CDR3 DNA is TGTGCCAGCAGCAAAGATCCGCGTCCACAGGGCAGGTATAGCAATCAGCCCCAGCATTTT. This gives the protein CASSKDPRPQGRYSNQPQHF.